A single sample is the source of the 20 T cell receptor beta chains below, sequenced in a study of shared clonotypes between healthy human individuals. Assay: immunoSEQ multiplex PCR; the TCRdb copy retains only in-frame clones and omits some. The sample includes just over 2,000,000 clones, 90% to 95% of them seen just once. The sample comprised naive CD4+ T cells sorted from blood. Subset: CD45RA+ positively selected. The receptors stem from a man in his late teens or twenties in good health.

Only a few counts were recorded for this clone. The sample carries other DNA sequences with the same CDR3. The J gene is TRBJ1-1, the V gene TRBV7-9, with 7 bases aligning to TRBD1. The ends lost 5 bases at V and 1 base at J; junction bases unmatched: 7. The CDR3 sequence is 15 residues long. CDR1 and CDR2 from the germline V gene are SEHNR and FQNEAQ (reference sequence). The CDR3 protein is CASSVPGQRNTEAFF. The CDR3 DNA sequence: TGTGCCAGCAGCGTTCCGGGACAGAGGAACACTGAAGCTTTCTTT.

The V gene is TRBV5-1, the J gene TRBJ2-2, with D maybe TRBD1 (6 bases). In germline, CDR1 is SGHRS, CDR2 YFSETQ. The ends were cut back, 0 bases at V and 5 bases at J, with 11 bases in the middle. The CDR3 covers 15 residues. CDR3 loop: CASSLVGGKTGELFF. The CDR3 DNA is TGCGCCAGCAGCTTGGTAGGGGGAAAAACCGGGGAGCTGTTTTTT.

This clone has just one count. The CDR3 here is CASSFVQESYGYTF. DNA of the CDR3: TGTGCCAGCAGCTTTGTACAGGAATCCTATGGCTACACCTTC. This chain links TRBV7-2 with TRBJ1-2; tentatively, D is TRBD1 (5 bases). CDR1 is SGHTA and CDR2 is FQGNSA in the germline V gene. This CDR3 has 14 amino acids. The V gene lost 3 bases and the J gene lost 4 bases, with 12 bases spanning the gap.

The V call is TRBV5-1, the J call TRBJ2-3; tentative D call: TRBD2 (5 bases). The CDR3 consists of 18 residues. Looked up from germline, CDR1 is SGHRS and CDR2 is YFSETQ. V was trimmed by 0 bases and J by 1 base, leaving 18 bases between them. The DNA of the CDR3 is TGCGCCAGCAGCTTGGGATTTAGGCCCTCGAGGGGCACAGATACGCAGTATTTT. This translates into CASSLGFRPSRGTDTQYF.

This clone was counted a single time. The chain joins TRBV6-1 to TRBJ2-2; 7 bases agree with TRBD1. Germline lookup yields CDR1 MNHNS and CDR2 SASEGT. The V segment lost 6 bases and the J segment 0 bases; nucleotides outside the gene matches: 4. CDR3 length equals 15 residues. The CDR3 coding sequence is TGTGCCAGCAGAAGGACAGGACCGAACACCGGGGAGCTGTTTTTT. Translated: CASRRTGPNTGELFF.

The chain joins TRBV5-1 to TRBJ2-7; D is possibly TRBD2 (5 bases). CDR1 and CDR2 from the germline V gene are SGHRS and YFSETQ. The CDR3 totals 13 residues. The germline V and J ends were trimmed by 3 bases and 4 bases, with 11 bases remaining between them. The CDR3 here is CASSSLGDYEQYF. In DNA form, the CDR3 reads TGCGCCAGCAGCTCCCTCGGGGATTACGAGCAGTACTTC.

This chain connects TRBV25-1 to TRBJ1-2; 8 positions match TRBD1. The CDR3 consists of 18 residues. V shed 0 bases, J shed 4 bases, and the junction held 13 bases outside the gene matches. Germline assignment: CDR1 MGHDK and CDR2 SYGVNS. CDR3 in amino acids: CASSEYGAGGYPPYGYTF. The CDR3 bases are TGTGCCAGCAGTGAATATGGAGCAGGGGGCTACCCACCCTATGGCTACACCTTC.

The chain is built from TRBV10-3 and TRBJ2-2; D perhaps matches TRBD2 (5 bases). Germline CDR1 and CDR2: ENHRY and SYGVKD. The CDR3 sequence is 15 residues long. Trimming stripped 6 bases from V and 0 bases from J, with 11 bases between. CDR3 amino acids: CAIRGDNANTGELFF. CDR3 DNA sequence: TGTGCCATCAGGGGAGACAACGCGAACACCGGGGAGCTGTTTTTT.

The J gene is TRBJ1-2, the V gene TRBV2, with TRBD1 as a possible D gene (5 bases). CDR1 is SNHLY and CDR2 is FYNNEI in the germline V gene. Trimming left V 6 bases short and J 0 bases short, with 11 bases between. This CDR3 contains 14 residues. CDR3 coding DNA: TGTGCCAGCAGCCTGGGGCAGACTAACTATGGCTACACCTTC. Residues: CASSLGQTNYGYTF.

The chain combines TRBV4-2 with TRBJ2-6; D not resolved. Germline V gene lookup returns CDR1 LGHNA and CDR2 YNFKEQ. CDR3 length: 19 residues. The V and J ends lost 3 bases and 0 bases respectively, with 18 bases between them. In DNA, the CDR3 is TGTGCCAGCAGCCAGGTCGTTATCCTCACCACCTCTGGGGCCAACGTCCTGACTTTC. Its protein product is CASSQVVILTTSGANVLTF.

This chain links TRBV7-3 with TRBJ2-7, with 7 nucleotides matching TRBD1. V was pared by 3 bases and J by 2 bases, with 7 bases of the junction left unmatched. CDR1 is SGHTA, CDR2 FQGTGA, per germline. The CDR3 totals 15 residues. This chain's CDR3 is CASSLRDRPTYEQYF. CDR3 DNA: TGTGCCAGCAGCTTGAGGGACAGACCTACCTACGAGCAGTACTTC.

In its sample, this clone was seen once. The chain has TRBV28 and TRBJ1-1; tentative D call: TRBD1 (6 bases). Trimming stripped 4 bases from V and 9 bases from J, with 21 bases between. The CDR3 spans 15 residues. Germline V gene sequence: CDR1 MDHEN, CDR2 SYDVKM. Here the CDR3 reads CASSSRGSPGPKAFF. The DNA for the CDR3 is TGTGCCAGCAGTTCTAGGGGGTCGCCGGGGCCCAAAGCTTTCTTT.

J is TRBJ1-3 and V is TRBV7-2, with D unresolved. This CDR3 is 15 amino acids long. The V end was cut by 1 base, the J end by 3 bases, with 10 bases between. From germline, CDR1 is SGHTA and CDR2 FQGNSA. Written as DNA, the CDR3 is TGTGCCAGCAGCTTAGTGGCCGGAGTTGGAAACACCATATATTTT. Translated: CASSLVAGVGNTIYF.

The chain recombines TRBV5-1 with TRBJ2-3; 9 bases align to TRBD1. This CDR3 contains 14 residues. The germline gives CDR1 SGHRS, CDR2 YFSETQ. Trimming at V came to 4 bases and at J to 5 bases, leaving 5 bases not matched to a gene. CDR3 sequence reads: CASSGTGSGDTQYF. The CDR3 coding sequence is TGCGCCAGCAGCGGGACAGGGTCAGGAGATACGCAGTATTTT. Variable domain in full (rest from reference TRBV5-1 and TRBJ2-3): KAGVTQTPRYLIKTRGQQVTLSCSPISGHRSVSWYQQTPGQGLQFLFEYFSETQRNKGNFPGRFSGRQFSNSRSEMNVSTLELGDSALYLCASSGTGSGDTQYFGPGTRLTVL.

In DNA, the CDR3 is TGTGCCAGCACCCTTGGAGGACTAGCGGGAGGGGGAAACATTCAGTACTTC. It encodes CASTLGGLAGGGNIQYF. This chain connects TRBV5-6 to TRBJ2-4; TRBD2 matches 15 bases. Germline CDR1 SGHDT, CDR2 YYEEEE. The CDR3 is 17 amino acids. Germline trimming cut 6 bases from V and 6 bases from J; bases unmatched to any gene: 10.

This clone was observed a single time. This chain links TRBV5-4 with TRBJ2-5; TRBD2 might be the D (5 bases). This CDR3 comprises 15 residues. V shed 4 bases and J shed 0 bases, with 13 bases lying between them. Germline V gene data show CDR1 as SGHNT and CDR2 as YYREEE (reference sequence). The chain's CDR3 is CASSKAMRDQETQYF. CDR3 coding DNA: TGTGCCAGCAGCAAAGCGATGAGGGACCAAGAGACCCAGTACTTC. Full variable domain (remainder filled in from reference TRBV5-4 and TRBJ2-5): ETGVTQSPTHLIKTRGQQVTLRCSSQSGHNTVSWYQQALGQGPQFIFQYYREEENGRGNFPPRFSGLQFPNYSSELNVNALELDDSALYLCASSKAMRDQETQYFGPGTRLLVL.

The chain uses TRBV6-1 and TRBJ1-5; D is perhaps TRBD1 (5 bases). The germline gives CDR1 MNHNS, CDR2 SASEGT. This CDR3 contains 15 residues. Between the trimmed V and J ends, which lost 2 bases and 7 bases, there was a span of 15 bases. This CDR3 is CASSERIAGPQPQHF. In DNA, the CDR3 is TGTGCCAGCAGTGAACGAATTGCGGGACCCCAGCCCCAGCATTTT.

The chain links TRBV25-1 to TRBJ1-4, with D uncertain. Germline loops: CDR1 MGHDK, CDR2 SYGVNS. The CDR3 loop spans 15 amino acids. The V gene lost 1 base and the J gene lost 6 bases, with 12 bases spanning the gap. CDR3 in DNA: TGTGCCAGCAGTGAATGGCGGGAAACATATGAAAAACTGTTTTTT. This translates into CASSEWRETYEKLFF.

The rearrangement links TRBV7-8 to TRBJ1-1, with D possibly being TRBD1 (5 bases). Between the trimmed V and J ends, which lost 5 bases and 10 bases, there was a span of 14 bases. Germline CDR1 SGHVS, CDR2 FQNEAQ. The CDR3 sequence is 12 residues long. CDR3 residues: CASSPGGGLAFF. The CDR3 nucleotides are TGTGCCAGCAGCCCCGGGGGGGGTTTAGCTTTCTTT.

With regard to this clone: The same CDR3 arises from other DNA sequences in this sample as well. V and J are TRBV5-4 and TRBJ2-7; 9 bases map to TRBD1. CDR1 SGHNT and CDR2 YYREEE come from the germline V gene (reference sequence). Trimming cost V 3 bases and J 0 bases; bases outside gene matches: 1. The CDR3 extends over 14 amino acids. This CDR3 is CASSWDRASYEQYF. The CDR3 nucleotides read TGTGCCAGCAGCTGGGACAGGGCCTCCTACGAGCAGTACTTC.